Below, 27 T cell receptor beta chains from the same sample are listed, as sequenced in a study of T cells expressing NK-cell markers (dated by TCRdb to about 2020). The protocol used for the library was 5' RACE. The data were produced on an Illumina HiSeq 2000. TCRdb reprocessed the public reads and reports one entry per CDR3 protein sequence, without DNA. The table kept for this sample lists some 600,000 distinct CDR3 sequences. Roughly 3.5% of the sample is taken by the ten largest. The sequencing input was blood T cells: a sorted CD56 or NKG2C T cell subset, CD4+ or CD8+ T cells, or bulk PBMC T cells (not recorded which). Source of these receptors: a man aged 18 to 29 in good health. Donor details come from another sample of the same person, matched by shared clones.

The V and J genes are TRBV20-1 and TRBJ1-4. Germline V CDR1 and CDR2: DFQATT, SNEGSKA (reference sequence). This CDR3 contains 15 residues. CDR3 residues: CSARVGGTGSEKLFF.

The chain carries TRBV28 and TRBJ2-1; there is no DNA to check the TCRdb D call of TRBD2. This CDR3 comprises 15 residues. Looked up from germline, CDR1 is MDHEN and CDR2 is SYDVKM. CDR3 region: CASSASGSKNDEQFF.

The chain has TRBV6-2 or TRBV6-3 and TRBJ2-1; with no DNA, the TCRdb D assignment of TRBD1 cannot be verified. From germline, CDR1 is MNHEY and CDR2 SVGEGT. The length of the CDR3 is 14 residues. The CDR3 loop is CASSRQGTRDEQFF.

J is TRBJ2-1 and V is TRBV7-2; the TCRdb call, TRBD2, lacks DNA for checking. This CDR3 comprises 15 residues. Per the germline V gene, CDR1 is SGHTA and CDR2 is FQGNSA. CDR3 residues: CASRAGRSSYNEQFF.

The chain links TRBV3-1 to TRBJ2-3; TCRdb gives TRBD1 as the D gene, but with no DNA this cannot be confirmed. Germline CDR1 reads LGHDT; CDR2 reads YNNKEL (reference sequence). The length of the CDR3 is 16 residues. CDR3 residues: CASSQAAGTFPDTQYF.

CDR3 sequence reads: CATSSDRSYEQYF. The genes are TRBV15 and TRBJ2-7. From germline, CDR1 is LNHNV and CDR2 YYDKDF (reference sequence). This CDR3 spans 13 amino acids.

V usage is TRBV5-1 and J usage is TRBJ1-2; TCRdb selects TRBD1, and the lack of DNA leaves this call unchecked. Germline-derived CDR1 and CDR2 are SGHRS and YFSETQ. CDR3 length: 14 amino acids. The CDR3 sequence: CASSLTGENYGYTF.

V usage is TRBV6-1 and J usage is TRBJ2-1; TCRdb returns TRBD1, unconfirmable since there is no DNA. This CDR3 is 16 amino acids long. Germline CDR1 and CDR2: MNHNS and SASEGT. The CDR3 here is CASRGPRDAAYNEQFF.

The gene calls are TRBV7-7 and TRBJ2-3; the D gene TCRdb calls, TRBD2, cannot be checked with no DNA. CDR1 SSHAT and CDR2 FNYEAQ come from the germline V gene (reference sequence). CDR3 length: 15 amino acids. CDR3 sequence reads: CASSFGGRGTDTQYF. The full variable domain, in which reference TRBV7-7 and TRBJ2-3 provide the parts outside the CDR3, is GAGVSQSPRYKVTKRGQDVTLRCDPISSHATLYWYQQALGQGPEFLTYFNYEAQPDKSGLPSDRFSAERPEGSISTLTIQRTEQRDSAMYRCASSFGGRGTDTQYFGPGTRLTVL.

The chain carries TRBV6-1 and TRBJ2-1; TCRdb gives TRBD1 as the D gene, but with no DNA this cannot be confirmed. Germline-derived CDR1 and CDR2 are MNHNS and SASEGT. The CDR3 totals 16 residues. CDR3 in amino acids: CASSTWDRGSYNEQFF.

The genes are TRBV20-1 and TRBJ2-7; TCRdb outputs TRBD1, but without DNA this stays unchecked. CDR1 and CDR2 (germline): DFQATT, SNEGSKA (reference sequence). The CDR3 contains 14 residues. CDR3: CSARQGALSYEQYF.

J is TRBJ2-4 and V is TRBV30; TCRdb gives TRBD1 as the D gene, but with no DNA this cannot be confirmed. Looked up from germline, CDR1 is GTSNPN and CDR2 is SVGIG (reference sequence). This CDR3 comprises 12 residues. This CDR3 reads CAWQGVTNIQYF.

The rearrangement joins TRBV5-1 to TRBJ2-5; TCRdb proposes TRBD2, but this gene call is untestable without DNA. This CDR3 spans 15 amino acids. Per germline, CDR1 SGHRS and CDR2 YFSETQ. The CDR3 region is CASSLAAATKETQYF. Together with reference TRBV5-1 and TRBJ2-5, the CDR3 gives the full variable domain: KAGVTQTPRYLIKTRGQQVTLSCSPISGHRSVSWYQQTPGQGLQFLFEYFSETQRNKGNFPGRFSGRQFSNSRSEMNVSTLELGDSALYLCASSLAAATKETQYFGPGTRLLVL.

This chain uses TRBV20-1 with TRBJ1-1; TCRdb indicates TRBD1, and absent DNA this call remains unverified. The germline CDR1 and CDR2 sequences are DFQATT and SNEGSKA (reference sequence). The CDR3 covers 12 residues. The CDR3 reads CSASDGGTEAFF.

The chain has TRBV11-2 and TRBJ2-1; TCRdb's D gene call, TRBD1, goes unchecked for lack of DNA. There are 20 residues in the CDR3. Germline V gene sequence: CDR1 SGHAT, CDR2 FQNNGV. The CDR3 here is CASSLLRIRTGKDINNEQFF.

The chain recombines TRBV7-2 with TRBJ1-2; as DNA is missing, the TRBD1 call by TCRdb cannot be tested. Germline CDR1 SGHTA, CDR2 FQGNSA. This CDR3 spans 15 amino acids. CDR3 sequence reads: CASSLRVLRGYGYTF.

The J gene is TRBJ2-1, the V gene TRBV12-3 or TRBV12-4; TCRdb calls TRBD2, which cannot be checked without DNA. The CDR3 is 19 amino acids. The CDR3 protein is CASIIGTSGSPSSYNEQFF.

The CDR3 protein is CATSDGGRRAFF. The chain uses TRBV24-1 and TRBJ1-1. Germline values: CDR1 KGHDR, CDR2 SFDVKD. The CDR3 consists of 12 residues.

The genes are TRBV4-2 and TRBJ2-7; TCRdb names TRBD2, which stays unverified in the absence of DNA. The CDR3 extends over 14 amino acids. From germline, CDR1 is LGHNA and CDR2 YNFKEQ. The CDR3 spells CASSQVRTSSEQYF.

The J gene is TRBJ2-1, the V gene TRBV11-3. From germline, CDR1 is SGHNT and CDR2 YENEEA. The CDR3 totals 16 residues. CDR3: CASSLGGKNLNNEQFF. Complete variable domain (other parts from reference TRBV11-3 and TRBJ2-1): EAGVVQSPRYKIIEKKQPVAFWCNPISGHNTLYWYLQNLGQGPELLIRYENEEAVDDSQLPKDRFSAERLKGVDSTLKIQPAELGDSAVYLCASSLGGKNLNNEQFFGPGTRLTVL.

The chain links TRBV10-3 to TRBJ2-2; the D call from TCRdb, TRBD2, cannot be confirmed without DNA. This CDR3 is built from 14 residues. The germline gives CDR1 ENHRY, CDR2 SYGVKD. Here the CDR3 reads CAIRASAGTGELFF.

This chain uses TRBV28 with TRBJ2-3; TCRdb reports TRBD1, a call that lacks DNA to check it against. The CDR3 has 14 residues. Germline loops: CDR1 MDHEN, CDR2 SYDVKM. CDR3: CASRRGTHGDTQYF.

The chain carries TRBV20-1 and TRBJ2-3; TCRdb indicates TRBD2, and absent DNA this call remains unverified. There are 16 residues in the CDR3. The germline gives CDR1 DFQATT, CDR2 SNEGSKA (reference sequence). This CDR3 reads CSARDPLAGRRDTQYF.

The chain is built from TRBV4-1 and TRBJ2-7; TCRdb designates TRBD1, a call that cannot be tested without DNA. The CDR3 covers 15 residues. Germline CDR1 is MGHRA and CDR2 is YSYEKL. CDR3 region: CASSPPGAGSFEQYF.

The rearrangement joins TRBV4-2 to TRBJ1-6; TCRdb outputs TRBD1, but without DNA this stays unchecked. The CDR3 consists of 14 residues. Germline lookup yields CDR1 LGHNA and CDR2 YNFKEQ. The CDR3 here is CASSQDRGDSPLHF.

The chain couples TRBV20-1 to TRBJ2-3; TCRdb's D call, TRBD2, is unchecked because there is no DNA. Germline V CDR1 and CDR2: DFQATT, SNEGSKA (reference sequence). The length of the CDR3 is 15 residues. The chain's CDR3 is CSASRDYPSRDTQYF.

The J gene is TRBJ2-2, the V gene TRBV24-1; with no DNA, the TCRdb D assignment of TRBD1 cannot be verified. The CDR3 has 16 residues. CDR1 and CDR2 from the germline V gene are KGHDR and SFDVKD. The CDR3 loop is CATSPSSGFNTGELFF.